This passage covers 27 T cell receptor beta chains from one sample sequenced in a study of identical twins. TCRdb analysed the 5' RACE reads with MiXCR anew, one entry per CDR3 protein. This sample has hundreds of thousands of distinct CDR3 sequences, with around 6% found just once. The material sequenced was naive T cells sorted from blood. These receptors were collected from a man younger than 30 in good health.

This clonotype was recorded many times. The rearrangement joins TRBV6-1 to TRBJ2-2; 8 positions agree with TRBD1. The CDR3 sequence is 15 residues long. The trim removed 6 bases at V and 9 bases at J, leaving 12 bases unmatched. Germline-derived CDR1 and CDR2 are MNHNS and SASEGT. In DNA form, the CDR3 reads TGTGCCAGCAGCCTGGACAGGGCAGGGGTACGGGAGCTGTTTTTT. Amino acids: CASSLDRAGVRELFF.

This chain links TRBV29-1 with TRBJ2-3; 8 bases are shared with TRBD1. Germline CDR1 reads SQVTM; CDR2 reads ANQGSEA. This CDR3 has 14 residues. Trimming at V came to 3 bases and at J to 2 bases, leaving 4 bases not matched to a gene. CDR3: CSVEGTGDTDTQYF. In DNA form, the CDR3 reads TGCAGCGTTGAGGGGACAGGAGACACAGATACGCAGTATTTT.

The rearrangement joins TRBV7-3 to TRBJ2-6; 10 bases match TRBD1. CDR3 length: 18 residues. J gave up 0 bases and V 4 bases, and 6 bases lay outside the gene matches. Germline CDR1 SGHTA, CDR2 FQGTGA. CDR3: CASSYMGQGISGANVLTF. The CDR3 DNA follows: TGTGCCAGCAGCTATATGGGACAGGGGATCTCTGGGGCCAACGTCCTGACTTTC.

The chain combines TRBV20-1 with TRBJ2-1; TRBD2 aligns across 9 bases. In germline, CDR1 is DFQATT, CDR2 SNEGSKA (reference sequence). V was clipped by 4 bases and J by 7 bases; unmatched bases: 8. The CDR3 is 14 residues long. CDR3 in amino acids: CSANVAGVGNEQFF. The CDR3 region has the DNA TGCAGTGCTAATGTAGCGGGAGTAGGGAATGAGCAGTTCTTC.

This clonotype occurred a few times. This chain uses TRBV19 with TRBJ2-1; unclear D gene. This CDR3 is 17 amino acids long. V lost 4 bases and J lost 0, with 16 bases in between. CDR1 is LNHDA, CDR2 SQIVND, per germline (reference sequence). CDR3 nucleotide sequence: TGTGCCAGTAGTAGGATTAATCGGGTTAGCTCCTACAATGAGCAGTTCTTC. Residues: CASSRINRVSSYNEQFF.

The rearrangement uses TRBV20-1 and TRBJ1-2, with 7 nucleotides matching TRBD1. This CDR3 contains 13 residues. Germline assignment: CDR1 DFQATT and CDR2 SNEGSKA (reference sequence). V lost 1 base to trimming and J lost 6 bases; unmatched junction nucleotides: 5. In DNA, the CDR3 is TGCAGTGCTAGAGCCCGAGGGGGCGATGGCTACACCTTC. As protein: CSARARGGDGYTF.

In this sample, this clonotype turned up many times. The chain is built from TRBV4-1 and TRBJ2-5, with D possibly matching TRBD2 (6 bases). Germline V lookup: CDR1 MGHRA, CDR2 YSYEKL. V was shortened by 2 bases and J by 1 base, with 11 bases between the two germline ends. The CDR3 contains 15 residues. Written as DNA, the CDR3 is TGCGCCAGCAGCCAACTGGGACTCCGCCAAGAGACCCAGTACTTC. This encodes CASSQLGLRQETQYF.

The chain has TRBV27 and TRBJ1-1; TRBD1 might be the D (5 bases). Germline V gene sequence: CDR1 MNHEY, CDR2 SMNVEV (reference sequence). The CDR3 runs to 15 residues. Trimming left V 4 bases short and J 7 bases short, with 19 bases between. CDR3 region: CASSSLGAGRGEAFF. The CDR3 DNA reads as TGTGCCAGCAGTTCCCTCGGGGCAGGGAGGGGTGAAGCTTTCTTT.

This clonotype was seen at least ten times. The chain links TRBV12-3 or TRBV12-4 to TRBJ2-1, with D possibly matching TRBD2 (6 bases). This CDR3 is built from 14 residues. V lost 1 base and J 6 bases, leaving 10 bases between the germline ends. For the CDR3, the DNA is TGTGCCAGCAGTTTAGTGACTAGAGGCAATGAGCAGTTCTTC. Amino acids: CASSLVTRGNEQFF.

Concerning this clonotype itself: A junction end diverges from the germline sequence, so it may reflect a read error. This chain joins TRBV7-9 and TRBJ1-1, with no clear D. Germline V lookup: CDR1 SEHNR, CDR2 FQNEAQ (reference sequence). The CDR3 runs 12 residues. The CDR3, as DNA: TGTACCAGCAGCCCCTTGAACACTGAAGCTTTCTTT. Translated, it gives CTSSPLNTEAFF.

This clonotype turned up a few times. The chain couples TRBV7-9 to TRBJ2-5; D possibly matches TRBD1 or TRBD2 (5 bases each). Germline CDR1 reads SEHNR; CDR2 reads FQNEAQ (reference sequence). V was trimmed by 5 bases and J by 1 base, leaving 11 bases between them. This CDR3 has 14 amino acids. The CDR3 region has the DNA TGTGCCAGCAGCACGGGACGGGCCCAAGAGACCCAGTACTTC. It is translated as CASSTGRAQETQYF.

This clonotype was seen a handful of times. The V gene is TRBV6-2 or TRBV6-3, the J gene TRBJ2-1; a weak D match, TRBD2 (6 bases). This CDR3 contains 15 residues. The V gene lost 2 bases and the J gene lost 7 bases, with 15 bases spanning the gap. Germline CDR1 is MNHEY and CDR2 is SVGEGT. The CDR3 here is CASSYLTLARNEQFF. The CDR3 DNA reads TGTGCCAGCAGTTACCTTACACTAGCAAGGAATGAGCAGTTCTTC.

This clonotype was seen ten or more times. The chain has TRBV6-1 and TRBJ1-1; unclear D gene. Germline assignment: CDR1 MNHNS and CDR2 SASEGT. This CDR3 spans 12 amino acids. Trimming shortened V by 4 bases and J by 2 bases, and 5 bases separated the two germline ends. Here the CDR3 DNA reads TGTGCCAGCAGTGCCGATAACACTGAAGCTTTCTTT. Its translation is CASSADNTEAFF.

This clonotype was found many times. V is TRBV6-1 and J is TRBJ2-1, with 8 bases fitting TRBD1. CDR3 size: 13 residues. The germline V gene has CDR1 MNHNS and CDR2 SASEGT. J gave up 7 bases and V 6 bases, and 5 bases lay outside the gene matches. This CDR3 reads CASSIRQGNEQFF. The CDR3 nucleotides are TGTGCCAGCAGCATAAGACAGGGGAATGAGCAGTTCTTC.

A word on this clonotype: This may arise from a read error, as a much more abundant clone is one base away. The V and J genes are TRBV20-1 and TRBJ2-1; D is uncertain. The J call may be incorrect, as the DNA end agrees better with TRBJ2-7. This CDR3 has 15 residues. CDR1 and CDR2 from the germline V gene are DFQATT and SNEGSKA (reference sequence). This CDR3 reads CSASPWEGSYNEQYF. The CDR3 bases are TGCAGTGCTAGTCCGTGGGAAGGGTCCTACAATGAGCAGTACTTC.

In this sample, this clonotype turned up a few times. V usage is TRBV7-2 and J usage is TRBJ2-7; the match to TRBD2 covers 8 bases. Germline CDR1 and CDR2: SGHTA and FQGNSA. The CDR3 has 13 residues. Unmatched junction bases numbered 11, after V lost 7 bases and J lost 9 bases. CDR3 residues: CASTNPGLVRQYF. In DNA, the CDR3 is TGTGCCAGCACGAACCCGGGACTAGTAAGGCAGTACTTC.

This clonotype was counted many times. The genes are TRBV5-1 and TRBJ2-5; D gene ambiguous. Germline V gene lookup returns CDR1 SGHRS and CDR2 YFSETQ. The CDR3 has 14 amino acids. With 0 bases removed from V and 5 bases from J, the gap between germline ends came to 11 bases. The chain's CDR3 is CASSLASFAETQYF. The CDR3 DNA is TGCGCCAGCAGCTTGGCTTCCTTCGCGGAGACCCAGTACTTC.

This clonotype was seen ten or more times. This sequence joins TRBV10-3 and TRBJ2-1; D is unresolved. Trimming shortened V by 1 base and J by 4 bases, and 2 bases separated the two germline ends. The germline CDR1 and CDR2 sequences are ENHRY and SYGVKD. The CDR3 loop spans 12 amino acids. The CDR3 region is CAISEFYNEQFF. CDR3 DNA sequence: TGTGCCATCAGTGAGTTTTACAATGAGCAGTTCTTC.

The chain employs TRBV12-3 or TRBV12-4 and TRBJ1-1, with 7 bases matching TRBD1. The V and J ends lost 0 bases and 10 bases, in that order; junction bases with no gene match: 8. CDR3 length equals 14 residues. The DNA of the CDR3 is TGTGCCAGCAGTTTAGCGCAAGTCGGGACAGCAGCTTTCTTT. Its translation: CASSLAQVGTAAFF.

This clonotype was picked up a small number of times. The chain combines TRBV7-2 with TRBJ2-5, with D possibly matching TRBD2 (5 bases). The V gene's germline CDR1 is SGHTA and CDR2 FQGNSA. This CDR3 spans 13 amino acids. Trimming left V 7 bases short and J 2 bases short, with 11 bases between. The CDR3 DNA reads TGTGCCAGCACCGCGGGTCCGCAAGAGACCCAGTACTTC. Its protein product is CASTAGPQETQYF.

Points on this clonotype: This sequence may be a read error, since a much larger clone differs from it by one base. The CDR3 DNA sequence: TGTGCCAGCAGTTACAGGGGGCTTTACGAGCAGTACTTC. It is translated as CASSYRGLYEQYF. The chain recombines TRBV6-6 with TRBJ2-7; 7 nucleotides match TRBD1. The CDR3 covers 13 residues. The J segment lost 4 bases and the V segment lost 2 bases, leaving 2 bases of the junction unmatched. Germline loops: CDR1 MNHNY, CDR2 SVGAGI (reference sequence).

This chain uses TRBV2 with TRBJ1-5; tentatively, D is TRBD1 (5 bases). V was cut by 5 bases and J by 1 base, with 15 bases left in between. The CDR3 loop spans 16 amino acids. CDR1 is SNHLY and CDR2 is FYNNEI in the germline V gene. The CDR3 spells CASSPRGDKSNQPQHF. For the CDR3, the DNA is TGTGCCAGCAGTCCTAGGGGCGACAAGAGCAATCAGCCCCAGCATTTT.

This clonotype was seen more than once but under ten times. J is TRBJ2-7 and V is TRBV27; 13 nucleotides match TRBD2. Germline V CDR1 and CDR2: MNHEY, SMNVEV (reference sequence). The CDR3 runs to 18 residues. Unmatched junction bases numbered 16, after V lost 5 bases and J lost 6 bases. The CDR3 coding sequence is TGTGCCAGCAGTCCAAAAGGGACTAGCGGGATTGGAATGGGCGAGCAGTACTTC. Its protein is CASSPKGTSGIGMGEQYF.

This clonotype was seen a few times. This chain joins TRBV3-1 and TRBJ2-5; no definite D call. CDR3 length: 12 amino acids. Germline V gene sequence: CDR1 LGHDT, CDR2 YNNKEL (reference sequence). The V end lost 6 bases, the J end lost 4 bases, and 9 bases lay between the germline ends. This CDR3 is CASSQIRETQYF. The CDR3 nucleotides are TGTGCCAGCAGTCAGATCAGAGAGACCCAGTACTTC.

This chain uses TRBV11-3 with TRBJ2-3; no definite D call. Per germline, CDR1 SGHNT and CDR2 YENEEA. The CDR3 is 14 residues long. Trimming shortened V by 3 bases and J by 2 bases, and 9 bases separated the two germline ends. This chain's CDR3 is CASSFLQNTDTQYF. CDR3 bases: TGTGCCAGCAGCTTTCTACAGAACACAGATACGCAGTATTTT.

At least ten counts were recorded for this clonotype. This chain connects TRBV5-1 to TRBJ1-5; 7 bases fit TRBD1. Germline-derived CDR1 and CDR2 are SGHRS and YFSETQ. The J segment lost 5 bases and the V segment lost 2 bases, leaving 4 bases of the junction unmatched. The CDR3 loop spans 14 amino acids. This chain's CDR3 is CASSLGQADQPQHF. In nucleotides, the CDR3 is TGCGCCAGCAGCTTAGGACAGGCGGATCAGCCCCAGCATTTT.

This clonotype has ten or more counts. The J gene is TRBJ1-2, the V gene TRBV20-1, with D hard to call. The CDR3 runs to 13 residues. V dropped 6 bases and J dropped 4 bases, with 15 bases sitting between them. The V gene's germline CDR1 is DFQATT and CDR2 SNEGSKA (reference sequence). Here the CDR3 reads CSALHRRGYGYTF. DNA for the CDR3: TGCAGTGCCCTTCACCGCCGGGGCTATGGCTACACCTTC.